Presented here are 25 T cell receptor beta chains from one specimen sequenced in a study of shared clonotypes between healthy human individuals. CD45RO-negative, CCR7-positively selected cells formed the naive CD8 fraction, excluding terminally differentiated effector memory CD45RA+ cells. TCRdb's copy holds only in-frame clones and misses some; the assay was immunoSEQ multiplex PCR. The table includes about 820,000 clones, about 92% detected once. Sequencing used naive CD8+ T cells sorted from blood. The receptor source for this set is a man younger than 45 in good health.

V gene TRBV21-1 combines with J gene TRBJ1-3; TRBD1 is the table's D call, not checked against the DNA. TRBV21-1 is given as a pseudogene. This CDR3 comprises 16 residues. The CDR3: CASSKRGQNSGNTIYF. For the CDR3, the DNA is TGTGCCAGCAGCAAAAGGGGCCAGAACTCTGGAAACACCATATATTTT.

The chain combines TRBV6-1 with TRBJ1-2; D is undetermined. The germline gives CDR1 MNHNS, CDR2 SASEGT. CDR3 size: 12 residues. Deletions cut 11 bases from V and 6 bases from J, with 16 bases between. The DNA for the CDR3 is TGTGCCCAGCAAACGCGGTGGGATGGCTACACCTTC. Its protein is CAQQTRWDGYTF.

The CDR3 here is CASSLAFGGSKLDEQYF. The CDR3 DNA sequence: TGTGCCAGCAGTTTAGCCTTTGGGGGCTCAAAGCTGGACGAGCAGTACTTC. The J gene is TRBJ2-7, the V gene TRBV28, with a tentative D call TRBD1 (6 bases). Trimming shortened V by 2 bases and J by 5 bases, and 22 bases separated the two germline ends. The germline CDR1 and CDR2 sequences are MDHEN and SYDVKM. The CDR3 runs 17 residues.

This chain uses TRBV29-1 with TRBJ2-1; the match to TRBD2 covers 7 bases. CDR3 length: 16 amino acids. V shed 2 bases and J 0 bases; nucleotides not matched to a gene: 7. The V gene's germline CDR1 is SQVTM and CDR2 ANQGSEA. The CDR3 here is CSVESGELTSYNEQFF. The CDR3 DNA follows: TGCAGCGTTGAAAGCGGGGAATTGACCTCCTACAATGAGCAGTTCTTC.

CDR3 protein: CASSRLSYEKLFF. CDR3 bases: TGTGCCAGCAGCAGACTGTCATATGAAAAACTGTTTTTT. The chain combines TRBV7-9 with TRBJ1-4; D remains ambiguous. The CDR3 loop spans 13 amino acids. The ends were cut back, 5 bases at V and 6 bases at J, with 10 bases in the middle. Germline CDR1 reads SEHNR; CDR2 reads FQNEAQ (reference sequence).

The chain is built from TRBV7-9 and TRBJ1-1; D gene unclear. The germline gives CDR1 SEHNR, CDR2 FQNEAQ (reference sequence). CDR3 length: 16 residues. Trimming stripped 6 bases from V and 4 bases from J, with 21 bases between. CDR3 coding DNA: TGTGCCAGCAGGGCAAATTACAGAACATTGGGCACTGAAGCTTTCTTT. The encoded protein is CASRANYRTLGTEAFF.

This clone was seen just once. The CDR3 is CASSLDRDSRPNTGELFF. The CDR3 DNA reads as TGTGCCAGCAGTCTGGACCGGGACAGCAGACCGAACACCGGGGAGCTGTTTTTT. The chain uses TRBV28 and TRBJ2-2, with 7 bases that match TRBD1. Trimming cost V 5 bases and J 0 bases; bases outside gene matches: 12. CDR3 length: 18 amino acids. Germline-derived CDR1 and CDR2 are MDHEN and SYDVKM.

V gene TRBV7-9 combines with J gene TRBJ2-2, with 8 bases fitting TRBD1. This CDR3 has 18 amino acids. The V segment lost 5 bases and the J segment 1 base; nucleotides outside the gene matches: 12. Germline lookup yields CDR1 SEHNR and CDR2 FQNEAQ (reference sequence). The CDR3 here is CASSLHQIGTGNTGELFF. Written as DNA, the CDR3 is TGTGCCAGCAGCCTCCATCAGATTGGGACAGGGAACACCGGGGAGCTGTTTTTT.

V gene TRBV4-1 combines with J gene TRBJ2-2, with unresolved D. There are 18 residues in the CDR3. V was shortened by 0 bases and J by 5 bases, with 19 bases between the two germline ends. CDR1 and CDR2 (germline): MGHRA, YSYEKL. CDR3 residues: CASSQDPVTPLGTGELFF. The CDR3 bases are TGCGCCAGCAGCCAAGATCCGGTCACCCCCCTTGGGACCGGGGAGCTGTTTTTT.

This sequence joins TRBV6-6 and TRBJ2-7, with a tentative D call TRBD2 (6 bases). The CDR3 consists of 11 residues. The germline V and J ends were trimmed by 4 bases and 6 bases, with 7 bases remaining between them. CDR1 and CDR2 from the germline V gene are MNHNY and SVGAGI (reference sequence). This CDR3 reads CASSWGVEQYF. CDR3 coding DNA: TGTGCCAGCAGTTGGGGGGTCGAGCAGTACTTC.

In regard to this clone: Within the sample, other DNA sequences also encode this same CDR3. This chain links TRBV29-1 with TRBJ2-7; D might be TRBD1 (6 bases). The germline V and J ends were trimmed by 0 bases and 4 bases, with 7 bases remaining between them. This CDR3 spans 12 amino acids. In germline, CDR1 is SQVTM, CDR2 ANQGSEA. The CDR3: CSVEDQGYEQYF. As DNA, the CDR3 is TGCAGCGTTGAAGATCAGGGGTACGAGCAGTACTTC.

This chain uses TRBV6-1 with TRBJ1-3; 7 nucleotides match TRBD1. V was pared by 6 bases and J by 5 bases, with 10 bases of the junction left unmatched. The germline V gene encodes CDR1 MNHNS and CDR2 SASEGT. The CDR3 covers 15 residues. Here the CDR3 reads CASRDLQGNRNTIYF. CDR3 nucleotide sequence: TGTGCCAGCAGAGACTTACAGGGGAATCGAAACACCATATATTTT.

The chain recombines TRBV7-7 with TRBJ2-7; 8 bases are a match to TRBD1. Germline assignment: CDR1 SSHAT and CDR2 FNYEAQ (reference sequence). The junction had 3 bases not matched to a gene; V was cut back by 5 bases and J by 0 bases. The CDR3 runs to 14 residues. The CDR3 region has the DNA TGTGCCAGCAGCCGCGGGACAGGCTCCTACGAGCAGTACTTC. This encodes CASSRGTGSYEQYF.

The CDR3 DNA follows: TGTGCCAGCAGCTGGAGAATAGCCAAAAACATTCAGTACTTC. This codes for CASSWRIAKNIQYF. The chain joins TRBV28 to TRBJ2-4; D unclear. CDR1 MDHEN and CDR2 SYDVKM come from the germline V gene. Trimming removed 6 bases from V and 0 bases from J, with 9 bases in between. This CDR3 is 14 amino acids long.

The chain links TRBV27 to TRBJ2-2; D unresolved. CDR3 length: 11 amino acids. Trimming removed 8 bases from V and 7 bases from J, with 8 bases in between. Germline V gene lookup returns CDR1 MNHEY and CDR2 SMNVEV (reference sequence). The CDR3 here is CASGSYGELFF. Here the CDR3 DNA reads TGTGCCAGCGGCAGTTACGGGGAGCTGTTTTTT.

The chain employs TRBV28 and TRBJ1-5; D is uncertain. This CDR3 has 16 amino acids. Trimming removed 3 bases at V and 3 bases at J, with 15 bases between. In germline, CDR1 is MDHEN, CDR2 SYDVKM. The CDR3 bases are TGTGCCAGCAGTTTTTATCTGGGTGGATACAATCAGCCCCAGCATTTT. This codes for CASSFYLGGYNQPQHF.

This chain connects TRBV7-9 to TRBJ1-1; D remains unclear. This CDR3 spans 14 amino acids. V was clipped by 5 bases and J by 5 bases, with 15 bases between them. Germline CDR1 SEHNR, CDR2 FQNEAQ (reference sequence). This CDR3 is CASSGTGMATEAFF. For the CDR3, the DNA is TGTGCCAGCAGCGGCACGGGGATGGCAACTGAAGCTTTCTTT.

This chain links TRBV7-9 with TRBJ2-7; 10 nucleotides line up with TRBD2. Germline trimming cut 2 bases from V and 2 bases from J; bases unmatched to any gene: 0. The CDR3 is made up of 14 amino acids. Germline lookup yields CDR1 SEHNR and CDR2 FQNEAQ (reference sequence). CDR3: CASSLSGRAYEQYF. The CDR3 DNA reads as TGTGCCAGCAGCTTAAGCGGGAGGGCCTACGAGCAGTACTTC.

The chain recombines TRBV27 with TRBJ2-3, with 8 positions matching TRBD1. Losses at the gene ends were 2 bases for V and 4 bases for J; bases not matched to a gene: 5. Germline assignment: CDR1 MNHEY and CDR2 SMNVEV (reference sequence). The CDR3 is 15 amino acids. The CDR3 reads CASSLNSGGSDTQYF. The CDR3 DNA is TGTGCCAGCAGTTTAAATTCAGGGGGCTCAGATACGCAGTATTTT.

CDR3 residues: CASSATGVFNEKLFF. The CDR3 coding sequence is TGTGCCAGCAGTGCTACAGGGGTCTTTAATGAAAAACTGTTTTTT. The chain links TRBV28 to TRBJ1-4; 7 bases are shared with TRBD1. This CDR3 contains 15 residues. Germline values: CDR1 MDHEN, CDR2 SYDVKM. Germline trimming cut 5 bases from V and 4 bases from J; bases unmatched to any gene: 7.

V usage is TRBV29-1 and J usage is TRBJ2-2; possibly TRBD1 for D (6 bases). Trimming stripped 4 bases from V and 2 bases from J, with 14 bases between. Germline CDR1 reads SQVTM; CDR2 reads ANQGSEA. The CDR3 length is 15 residues. The CDR3, as DNA: TGCAGCGTTGCCCCGGCGGACAGAAACACCGGGGAGCTGTTTTTT. It translates to CSVAPADRNTGELFF.

V and J are TRBV2 and TRBJ1-1; D gene uncertain. Between the trimmed V and J ends, which lost 6 bases and 1 base, there was a span of 6 bases. Germline V lookup: CDR1 SNHLY, CDR2 FYNNEI. The CDR3 spans 12 residues. In DNA, the CDR3 is TGTGCCAGCAGGGAGAGGAACACTGAAGCTTTCTTT. This sequence encodes CASRERNTEAFF.

CDR3 sequence: CASSEASDYYEQYF. CDR3 in DNA: TGTGCCAGCAGTGAGGCTAGCGATTACTACGAGCAGTACTTC. V and J are TRBV11-2 and TRBJ2-7, with D perhaps matching TRBD2 (6 bases). Trimming stripped 6 bases from V and 3 bases from J, with 15 bases between. Germline V gives CDR1 SGHAT, CDR2 FQNNGV. This CDR3 has 14 residues.

This sequence joins TRBV27 and TRBJ1-1, with 7 bases aligning to TRBD1. CDR1 is MNHEY, CDR2 SMNVEV, per germline (reference sequence). After removal of 5 bases from V and 1 base from J, the junction contained 19 bases not matched to a gene. The length of the CDR3 is 19 residues. The CDR3 DNA sequence: TGTGCCAGCAGTCACGGGACAGCGAAAAGGGTACAGGGGAACACTGAAGCTTTCTTT. Translated: CASSHGTAKRVQGNTEAFF.

The CDR3 sequence: CASSGGGATPEQYF. The CDR3 DNA sequence: TGTGCCAGCAGTGGCGGGGGGGCCACCCCCGAGCAGTACTTC. The V gene is TRBV7-9, the J gene TRBJ2-7, with 9 bases aligning to TRBD2. This CDR3 is built from 14 residues. Losses at the gene ends were 6 bases for V and 6 bases for J; bases not matched to a gene: 9. Germline V gene lookup returns CDR1 SEHNR and CDR2 FQNEAQ (reference sequence).